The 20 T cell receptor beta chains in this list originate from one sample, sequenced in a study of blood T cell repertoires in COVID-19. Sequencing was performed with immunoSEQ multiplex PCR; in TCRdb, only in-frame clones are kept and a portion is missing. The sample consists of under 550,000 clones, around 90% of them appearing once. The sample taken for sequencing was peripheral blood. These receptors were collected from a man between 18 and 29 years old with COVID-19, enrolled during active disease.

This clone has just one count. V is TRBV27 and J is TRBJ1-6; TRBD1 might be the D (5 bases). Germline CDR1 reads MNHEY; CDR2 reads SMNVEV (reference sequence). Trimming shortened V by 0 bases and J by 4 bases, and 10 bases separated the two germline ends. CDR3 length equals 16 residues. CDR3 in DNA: TGTGCCAGCAGTTTATCGGCAGGGAGGTATAATTCACCCCTCCACTTT. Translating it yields CASSLSAGRYNSPLHF.

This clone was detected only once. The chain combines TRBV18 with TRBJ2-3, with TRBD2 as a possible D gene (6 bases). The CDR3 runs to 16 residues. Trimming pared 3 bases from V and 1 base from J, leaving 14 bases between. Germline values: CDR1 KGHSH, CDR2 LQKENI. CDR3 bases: TGTGCCAGCTCACCTCGGTTGCGGGACGGCACAGATACGCAGTATTTT. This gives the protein CASSPRLRDGTDTQYF.

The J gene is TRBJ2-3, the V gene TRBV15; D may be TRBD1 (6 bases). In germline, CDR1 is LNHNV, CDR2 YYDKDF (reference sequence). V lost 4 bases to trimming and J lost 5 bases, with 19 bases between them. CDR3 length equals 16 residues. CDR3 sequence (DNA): TGTGCCACCAGCACTGGACCGGGACAACTAGGAGATACGCAGTATTTT. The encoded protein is CATSTGPGQLGDTQYF.

The CDR3 region has the DNA TGTGCCAGTAGTATAGGCAGTCCGGGGAGCAATCAGCCCCAGCATTTT. It yields the protein CASSIGSPGSNQPQHF. The chain carries TRBV19 and TRBJ1-5; unclear D gene. Germline CDR1 and CDR2: LNHDA and SQIVND (reference sequence). The CDR3 covers 16 residues. V was cut by 1 base and J by 1 base, with 11 bases left in between.

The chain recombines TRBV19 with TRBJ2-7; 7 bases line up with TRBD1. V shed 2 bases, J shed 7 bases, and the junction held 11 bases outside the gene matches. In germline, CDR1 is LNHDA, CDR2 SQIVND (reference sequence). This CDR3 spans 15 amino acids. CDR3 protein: CASSIPGQLLNEQYF. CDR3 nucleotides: TGTGCCAGTAGTATACCGGGACAGCTTCTGAATGAGCAGTACTTC.

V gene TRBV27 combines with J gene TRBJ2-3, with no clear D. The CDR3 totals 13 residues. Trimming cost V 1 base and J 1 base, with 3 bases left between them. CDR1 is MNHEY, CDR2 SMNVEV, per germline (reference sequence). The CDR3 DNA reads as TGTGCCAGCAGTTTATGGCGCACAGATACGCAGTATTTT. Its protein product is CASSLWRTDTQYF.

The CDR3 loop reads CASSLEQGAHEQYF. The CDR3 DNA sequence: TGTGCCAGCAGCTTGGAACAGGGGGCCCACGAGCAGTACTTC. This chain links TRBV5-6 with TRBJ2-7, with 9 bases lining up with TRBD1. V lost 0 bases and J lost 5; bases outside the gene matches: 3. In germline, CDR1 is SGHDT, CDR2 YYEEEE. This CDR3 has 14 residues.

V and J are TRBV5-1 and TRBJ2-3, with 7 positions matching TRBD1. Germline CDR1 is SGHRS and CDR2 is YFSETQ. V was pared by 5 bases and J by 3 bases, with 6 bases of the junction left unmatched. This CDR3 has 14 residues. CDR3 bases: TGCGCCAGCAGAACCGGGACAGCTACAGATACGCAGTATTTT. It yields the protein CASRTGTATDTQYF.

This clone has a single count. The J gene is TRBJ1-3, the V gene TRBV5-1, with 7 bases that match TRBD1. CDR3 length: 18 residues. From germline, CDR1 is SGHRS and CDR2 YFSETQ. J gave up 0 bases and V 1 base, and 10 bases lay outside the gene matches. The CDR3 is CASSLNRMDRSSGNTIYF. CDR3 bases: TGCGCCAGCAGCTTGAATCGGATGGACAGGAGCTCTGGAAACACCATATATTTT.

Here the CDR3 reads CASSLAIRGSGNTIYF. The DNA of the CDR3 is TGTGCCAGCAGCTTAGCGATCAGGGGCAGTGGAAACACCATATATTTT. This chain uses TRBV7-2 with TRBJ1-3, with a weak D call TRBD1 (6 bases). Germline V CDR1 and CDR2: SGHTA, FQGNSA. The V and J ends lost 0 bases and 3 bases respectively, with 12 bases between them. This CDR3 has 16 residues.

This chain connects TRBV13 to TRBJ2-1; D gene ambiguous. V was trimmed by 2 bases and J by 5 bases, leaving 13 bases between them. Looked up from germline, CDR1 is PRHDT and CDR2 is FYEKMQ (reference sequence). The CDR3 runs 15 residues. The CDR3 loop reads CASSLYGFRNNEQFF. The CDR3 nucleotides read TGTGCCAGCAGCTTATACGGGTTCCGGAACAATGAGCAGTTCTTC.

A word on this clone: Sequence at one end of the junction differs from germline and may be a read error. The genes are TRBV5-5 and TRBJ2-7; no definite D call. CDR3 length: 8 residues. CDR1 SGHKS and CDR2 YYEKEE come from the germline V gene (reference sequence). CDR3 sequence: CASSSEPF. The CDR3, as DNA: TGTGCCAGCAGCAGTGAGCCTTTC.

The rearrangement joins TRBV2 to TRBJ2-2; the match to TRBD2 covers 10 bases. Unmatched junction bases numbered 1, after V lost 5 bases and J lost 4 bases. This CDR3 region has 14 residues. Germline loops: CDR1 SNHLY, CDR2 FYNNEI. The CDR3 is CASSRTSGTGELFF. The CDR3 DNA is TGTGCCAGCAGTCGGACTAGCGGCACCGGGGAGCTGTTTTTT. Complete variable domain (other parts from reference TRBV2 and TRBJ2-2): EPEVTQTPSHQVTQMGQEVILRCVPISNHLYFYWYRQILGQKVEFLVSFYNNEISEKSEIFDDQFSVERPDGSNFTLKIRSTKLEDSAMYFCASSRTSGTGELFFGEGSRLTVL.

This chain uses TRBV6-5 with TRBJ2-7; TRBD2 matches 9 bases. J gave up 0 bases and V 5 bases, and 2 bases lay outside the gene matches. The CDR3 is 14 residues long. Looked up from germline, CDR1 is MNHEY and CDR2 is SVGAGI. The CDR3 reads CASSKREDSYEQYF. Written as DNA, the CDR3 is TGTGCCAGCAGTAAGCGGGAGGACTCCTACGAGCAGTACTTC.

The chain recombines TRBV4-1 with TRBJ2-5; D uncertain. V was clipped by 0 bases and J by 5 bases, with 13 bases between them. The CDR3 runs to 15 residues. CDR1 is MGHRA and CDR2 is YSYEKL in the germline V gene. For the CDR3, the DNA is TGCGCCAGCAGCCAAGAGGCACCCGGAGTGGAGACCCAGTACTTC. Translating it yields CASSQEAPGVETQYF.

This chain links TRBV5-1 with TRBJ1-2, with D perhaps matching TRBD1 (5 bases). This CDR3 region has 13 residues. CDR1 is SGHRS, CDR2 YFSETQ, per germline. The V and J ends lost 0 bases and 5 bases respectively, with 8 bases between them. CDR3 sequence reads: CASSLGQLYGYTF. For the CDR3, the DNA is TGCGCCAGCAGCTTGGGACAGCTGTATGGCTACACCTTC.

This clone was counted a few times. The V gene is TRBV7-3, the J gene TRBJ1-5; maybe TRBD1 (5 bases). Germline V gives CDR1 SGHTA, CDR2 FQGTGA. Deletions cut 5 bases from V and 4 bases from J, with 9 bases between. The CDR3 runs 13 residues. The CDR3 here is CASSQGANQPQHF. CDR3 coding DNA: TGTGCCAGCAGCCAAGGGGCTAATCAGCCCCAGCATTTT.

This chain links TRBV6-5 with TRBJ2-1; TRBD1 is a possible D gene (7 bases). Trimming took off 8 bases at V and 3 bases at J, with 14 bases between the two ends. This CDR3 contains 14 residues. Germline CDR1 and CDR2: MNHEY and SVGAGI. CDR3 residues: CASGRQGGYNEQFF. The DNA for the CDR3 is TGTGCCAGCGGAAGACAGGGAGGCTACAATGAGCAGTTCTTC.

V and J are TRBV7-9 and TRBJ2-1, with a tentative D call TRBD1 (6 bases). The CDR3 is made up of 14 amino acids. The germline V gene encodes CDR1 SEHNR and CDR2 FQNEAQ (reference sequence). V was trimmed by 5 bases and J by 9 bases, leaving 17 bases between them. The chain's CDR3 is CASSLGDKIREQFF. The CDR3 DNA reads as TGTGCCAGCAGCCTAGGGGACAAAATCCGTGAGCAGTTCTTC.

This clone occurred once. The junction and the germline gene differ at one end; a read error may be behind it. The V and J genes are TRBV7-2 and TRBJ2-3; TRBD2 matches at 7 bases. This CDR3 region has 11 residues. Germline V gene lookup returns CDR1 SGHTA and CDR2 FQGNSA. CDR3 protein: CASSLAGGSFF. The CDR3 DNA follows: TGTGCCAGCAGCTTAGCGGGAGGGTCCTTTTTT.